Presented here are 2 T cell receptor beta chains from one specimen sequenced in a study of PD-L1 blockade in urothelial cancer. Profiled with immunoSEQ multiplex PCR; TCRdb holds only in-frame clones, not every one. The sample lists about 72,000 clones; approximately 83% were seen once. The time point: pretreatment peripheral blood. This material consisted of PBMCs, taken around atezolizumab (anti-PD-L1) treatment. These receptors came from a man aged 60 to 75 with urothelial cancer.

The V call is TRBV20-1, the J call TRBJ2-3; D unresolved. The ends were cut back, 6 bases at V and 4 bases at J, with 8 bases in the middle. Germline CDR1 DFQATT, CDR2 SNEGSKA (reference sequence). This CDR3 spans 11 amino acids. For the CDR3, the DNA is TGCAGTGCAAGCCCCGCAGATACGCAGTATTTT. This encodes CSASPADTQYF.

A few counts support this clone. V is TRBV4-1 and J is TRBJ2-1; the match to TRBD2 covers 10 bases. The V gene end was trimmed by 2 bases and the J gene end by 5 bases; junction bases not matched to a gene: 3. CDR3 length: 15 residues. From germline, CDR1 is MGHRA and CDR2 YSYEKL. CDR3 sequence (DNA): TGCGCCAGCAGCCAACAAGGACTAGCGGACAATGAGCAGTTCTTC. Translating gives CASSQQGLADNEQFF.